This is a list of T cell receptor beta chains from one sample in a study of identical twins. TCRdb independently ran MiXCR on the 5' RACE reads; one entry per CDR3 protein. The sample contains 700,000 or so distinct CDR3 sequences, roughly 8% of which appear only once. These data were also reused for a study on yellow fever vaccine responses in identical twins.

Sequencing used PBMCs. Every receptor here comes from a woman in her late teens or twenties in good health. CDR3s include the opening cysteine and the closing phenylalanine or tryptophan. D genes are given only for firm matches. Size tells how often a clone was seen (once, few, many) or the class of an expanded clone, and some rows leave it out.

. | TRBD2 | TRBJ2-1 | TRBV7-2 | TGTGCCAGCAGCTTAGCTGGTGGTGGGACTAGAGGCGGGGATGAGCAGTTCTTC | CASSLAGGGTRGGDEQFF
few | . | TRBJ2-3 | TRBV20-1 | TGCAGTGCGGCGGACTTGTGGGACACAGATACGCAGTATTTT | CSAADLWDTDTQYF
. | TRBD2 | TRBJ2-1 | TRBV19 | TGTGCCAGTAGCGCGGGACTAGCGTTTGATGAGCAGTTCTTC | CASSAGLAFDEQFF
many | . | TRBJ2-1 | TRBV6-4 | TGTGCCAGCAGTGACAGGCCAGAGACCTCAAGGGAGCAGTTCTTC | CASSDRPETSREQFF
. | . | TRBJ1-5 | TRBV7-2 | TGTGCCAGCAGCTTAGTGTATGATCAGCCCCAGCATTTT | CASSLVYDQPQHF
. | TRBD1 | TRBJ1-5 | TRBV6-2/TRBV6-3 | TGTGCCAGCAGTCAGGGGACAGGGCTGGAGCCCCAGCATTTT | CASSQGTGLEPQHF
few | TRBD1 | TRBJ2-7 | TRBV4-1 | TGCGCCAGCAGCCACCCCCGGGACAGGCCCTACGAGCAGTACTTC | CASSHPRDRPYEQYF
few | TRBD2 | TRBJ2-1 | TRBV6-2/TRBV6-3 | TGTGCCAGCAGTTGGAGGGGACTAGAGTGGAGAAATGAGCAGTTCTTC | CASSWRGLEWRNEQFF
few | TRBD1 | TRBJ2-7 | TRBV6-2/TRBV6-3 | TGTGCCAGCCGGGACAGGGCTGCCGAGCAGTACTTC | CASRDRAAEQYF
. | TRBD1 | TRBJ2-1 | TRBV6-9 | TGTGCCAGCAGTGTACAGGGGGCCGTTTCCTACAATGAGCAGTTCTTC | CASSVQGAVSYNEQFF
few | TRBD2 | TRBJ2-3 | TRBV28 | TGTGGAGCGGGGGGGCTTATTTTGAACACAGATACGCAGTATTTT | CGAGGLILNTDTQYF
many | . | TRBJ2-3 | TRBV7-9 | TGTGCCGGGTCGGATGGCACAGATACGCAGTATTTT | CAGSDGTDTQYF